These T cell receptor beta chains were read from a single sample in a study of T cell responses to AZD1222 COVID-19 vaccine. The protocol was immunoSEQ multiplex PCR, while the TCRdb copy is restricted to in-frame clones and leaves out a portion. Among some 110,000 clones listed, roughly 87% were seen once. This sample comprised peripheral blood, obtained 28 days after the second AZD1222 dose. The origin of the receptors is an adult who received the AZD1222 COVID-19 vaccine. Both conserved end residues are part of each CDR3. A D gene is named only where the DNA matches it firmly. Size is omitted from some rows. Given values are once, few, many or a class for expanded clones.

D,J,V,size,DNA,CDR3
.,TRBJ1-2,TRBV2,.,TGTGCCAGCATGGTGGGGGGTAATGGCTACACCTTC,CASMVGGNGYTF
TRBD1,TRBJ1-1,TRBV29-1,.,TGCAGCGTTGTCGGACAGGGGAACACTGAAGCTTTCTTT,CSVVGQGNTEAFF
TRBD1,TRBJ1-2,TRBV6-4,.,TGTGCCAGCAGCCCCATGGGACAGGTCAACTATGGCTACACCTTC,CASSPMGQVNYGYTF
.,TRBJ1-1,TRBV5-1,.,TGCGCCAGCAGCTTGTTACAAGAGAATGAAGCTTTCTTT,CASSLLQENEAFF
.,TRBJ2-7,TRBV28,.,TGTGCCAGCACCAGGGGGGGGGCCACCTACGAGCAGTACTTC,CASTRGGATYEQYF
.,TRBJ2-3,TRBV27,.,TGTGCCAGCAAGGACATCGGCACAGATACGCAGTATTTT,CASKDIGTDTQYF
.,TRBJ1-3,TRBV5-6,.,TGTGCCAGCAGTTACGGGTCCGATGGCACCATATATTTT,CASSYGSDGTIYF
.,TRBJ2-1,TRBV7-2,.,TGTGCCAGCAGCCCCCCGAATTACAATGAGCAGTTCTTC,CASSPPNYNEQFF
.,TRBJ1-4,TRBV19,.,TGTGCCAGTAGTATAGATTGGGCAGAAAATGAAAAACTGTTTTTT,CASSIDWAENEKLFF
.,TRBJ2-7,TRBV28,.,TGTGCCAGCAGCGATTCCTACGAGCAGTACTTC,CASSDSYEQYF
TRBD1,TRBJ2-7,TRBV19,.,TGTGCCAGTAGTCTAGGGGACAGGGGGCTCCCCTACGAGCAGTACTTC,CASSLGDRGLPYEQYF
.,TRBJ1-5,TRBV18,.,TGTGCCAGCTCCGGGGGGCGATTTCAGCCCCAGCATTTT,CASSGGRFQPQHF
TRBD2,TRBJ2-1,TRBV10-3,.,TGTGCCATCAGTGATCGGGCTAGCGGGAGACGTCATGAGCAGTTCTTC,CAISDRASGRRHEQFF
TRBD2,TRBJ2-1,TRBV30,.,TGTGCCTGGAGTGTATTCGCGGGAGGGTACAATGAGCAGTTCTTC,CAWSVFAGGYNEQFF
.,TRBJ1-2,TRBV28,.,TGTGCCAGCAGTTTACCCCAGGATTTTTTAACTACCAAAGGCTACACCTTC,CASSLPQDFLTTKGYTF
.,TRBJ1-4,TRBV6-5,.,TGTGCCAGCAGTTACCAGGGCAGTAATGAAAAACTGTTTTTT,CASSYQGSNEKLFF
.,TRBJ2-6,TRBV5-1,.,TGCGCCACCCGGGGAGCCACGGGCCTCTCTGGGGCCAACGTCCTGACTTTC,CATRGATGLSGANVLTF
.,TRBJ2-4,TRBV5-8,.,TGTGCCAGCAGCTTGTCCAGGGTCATTCAGTACTTC,CASSLSRVIQYF
.,TRBJ1-4,TRBV2,.,TGTGCCAGCAAGGAAGGGGGAGGTGAAAAACTGTTTTTT,CASKEGGGEKLFF
.,TRBJ1-1,TRBV6-5,.,TGTGCCAGCAGTTACGGACGGATGAACACTGAAGCTTTCTTT,CASSYGRMNTEAFF
.,TRBJ2-3,TRBV2,.,TGTGCCAGCAGTACCCTTACAGATACGCAGTATTTT,CASSTLTDTQYF
.,TRBJ2-7,TRBV6-8,.,TGTGCCGAGAGGGGCGTAACCTACGAGCAGTACTTC,CAERGVTYEQYF
.,TRBJ2-7,TRBV25-1,.,TGTGCCAGCAGTGAGGCCCTGGGGGCTGTCGACGAGCAGTACTTC,CASSEALGAVDEQYF
TRBD1,TRBJ2-1,TRBV28,.,TGTGCCAGCAGGGAGACCGGGACAGGGTCTCGAAATGAGCAGTTCTTC,CASRETGTGSRNEQFF
TRBD1,TRBJ2-7,TRBV7-2,.,TGTGCCAGCAGCTACCCCCAGGGGGCGTTTTCTCACGAGCAGTACTTC,CASSYPQGAFSHEQYF
TRBD1,TRBJ2-2,TRBV6-5,.,TGTGCCAGCAGCCAGACAGGGACCACCGGGGAGCTGTTTTTT,CASSQTGTTGELFF
.,TRBJ2-1,TRBV6-2/TRBV6-3,.,TGTGCCAGCAGTTACGAGGGAGCCGGGCAGTTCTTC,CASSYEGAGQFF
TRBD2,TRBJ2-5,TRBV5-1,.,TGCGCCAGCAGCTTGGCTCCACCGACTAGCGGAATCCAAGAGACCCAGTACTTC,CASSLAPPTSGIQETQYF
TRBD1,TRBJ1-2,TRBV7-9,few,TGTGCCAGCAGCCTCTCGACAGGGACTAACTATGGCTACACCTTC,CASSLSTGTNYGYTF
.,TRBJ2-1,TRBV9,once,TGTGCCAGCAGCGAGGGGGTGGGAGGGCCCCCTTACAATGAGCAGTTCTTC,CASSEGVGGPPYNEQFF
TRBD1,TRBJ1-1,TRBV24-1,.,TGTGCCACCAGTGAGACAGGGCGGGACACTGAAGCTTTCTTT,CATSETGRDTEAFF
.,TRBJ2-7,TRBV24-1,.,TGTGCCACCGTAGGGCGGCAGGGGAGCGAGCAGTACTTC,CATVGRQGSEQYF
.,TRBJ2-1,TRBV7-8,.,TGTGCCAGCAGCTTACTGGGTTCTGAGCAGTTCTTC,CASSLLGSEQFF
.,TRBJ1-2,TRBV18,.,TGTGCCAGCTCACCGGCAGGGAACTATGGCTACACCTTC,CASSPAGNYGYTF
TRBD2,TRBJ2-3,TRBV27,.,TGTGCCAGCAGTTTATATCCTAGCGGGAGGGCCGTAGGAGATACGCAGTATTTT,CASSLYPSGRAVGDTQYF
.,TRBJ2-2,TRBV7-8,.,TGTGCCAGCACCCCAGGGGGGCTTGGCACCGGGGAGCTGTTTTTT,CASTPGGLGTGELFF
TRBD1,TRBJ2-7,TRBV27,.,TGTGCCAGTAAAAGGACGGGACAGGGGGCTTACGAGCAGTACTTC,CASKRTGQGAYEQYF
TRBD1,TRBJ1-5,TRBV6-6,few,TGTGCCAGCAGCCTCGACAGGGGGAATCAGCCCCAGCATTTT,CASSLDRGNQPQHF
.,TRBJ1-2,TRBV4-2,.,TGTGCCAGCAGCCCACGGATAGGGGAGAACTATGGCTACACCTTC,CASSPRIGENYGYTF
.,TRBJ1-3,TRBV18,.,TGTGCCAGCTCACCAACAGTAGCTGGAAACACCATATATTTT,CASSPTVAGNTIYF
TRBD1,TRBJ2-7,TRBV6-5,few,TGTGCCAGCAGTTACGGACAGGGGGCCTACGAGCAGTACTTC,CASSYGQGAYEQYF
TRBD1,TRBJ2-4,TRBV7-9,.,TGTGCCGTAGACAGGGGAGATGGCAAAAACATTCAGTACTTC,CAVDRGDGKNIQYF
TRBD2,TRBJ2-5,TRBV5-6,.,TGTGCCAGTCGGGGGGACCTAGGTTCTGGGCCCCAGTACTTC,CASRGDLGSGPQYF